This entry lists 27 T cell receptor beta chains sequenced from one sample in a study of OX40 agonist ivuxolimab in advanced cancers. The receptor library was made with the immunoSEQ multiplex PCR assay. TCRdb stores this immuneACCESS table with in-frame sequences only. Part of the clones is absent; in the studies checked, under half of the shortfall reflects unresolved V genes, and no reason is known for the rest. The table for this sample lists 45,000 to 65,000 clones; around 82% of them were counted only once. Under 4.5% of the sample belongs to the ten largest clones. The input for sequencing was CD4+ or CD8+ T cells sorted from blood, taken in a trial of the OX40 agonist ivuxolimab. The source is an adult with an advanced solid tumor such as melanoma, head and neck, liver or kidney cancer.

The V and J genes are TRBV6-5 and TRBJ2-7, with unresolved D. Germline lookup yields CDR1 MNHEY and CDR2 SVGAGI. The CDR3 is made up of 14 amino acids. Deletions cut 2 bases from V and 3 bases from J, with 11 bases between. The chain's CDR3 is CASSYRPIHYEQYF. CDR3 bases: TGTGCCAGCAGTTACCGCCCCATTCACTACGAGCAGTACTTC.

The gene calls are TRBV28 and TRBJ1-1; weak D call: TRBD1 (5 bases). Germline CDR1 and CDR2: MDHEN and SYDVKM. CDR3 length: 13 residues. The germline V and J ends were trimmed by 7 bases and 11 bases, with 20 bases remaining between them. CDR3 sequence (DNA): TGTGCCAGCATCGGACTCCCGGGACCCCGGGCTTTCTTT. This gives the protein CASIGLPGPRAFF.

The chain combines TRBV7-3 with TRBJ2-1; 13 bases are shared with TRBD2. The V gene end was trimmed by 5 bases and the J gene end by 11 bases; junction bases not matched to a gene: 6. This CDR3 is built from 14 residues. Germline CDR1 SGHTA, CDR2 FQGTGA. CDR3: CASSPGLAGSKQFF. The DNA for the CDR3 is TGTGCCAGCAGCCCGGGACTAGCGGGATCAAAGCAGTTCTTC. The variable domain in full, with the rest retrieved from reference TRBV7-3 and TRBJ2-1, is GAGVSQTPSNKVTEKGKYVELRCDPISGHTALYWYRQSLGQGPEFLIYFQGTGAADDSGLPNDRFFAVRPEGSVSTLKIQRTERGDSAVYLCASSPGLAGSKQFFGPGTRLTVL.

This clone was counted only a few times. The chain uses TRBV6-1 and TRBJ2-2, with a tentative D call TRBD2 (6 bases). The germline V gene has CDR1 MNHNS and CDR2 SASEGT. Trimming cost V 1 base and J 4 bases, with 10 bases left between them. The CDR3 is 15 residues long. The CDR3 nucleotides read TGTGCCAGCAGTGAAGTCGGGACTGTCACCGGGGAGCTGTTTTTT. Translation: CASSEVGTVTGELFF.

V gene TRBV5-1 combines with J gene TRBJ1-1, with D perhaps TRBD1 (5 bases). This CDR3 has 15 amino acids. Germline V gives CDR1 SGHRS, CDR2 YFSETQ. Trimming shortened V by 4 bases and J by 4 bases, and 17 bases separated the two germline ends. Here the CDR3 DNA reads TGCGCCAGCAGCCCCCAGGGCGGGGGGGGCACTGAAGCTTTCTTT. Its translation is CASSPQGGGGTEAFF. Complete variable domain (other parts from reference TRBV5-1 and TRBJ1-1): KAGVTQTPRYLIKTRGQQVTLSCSPISGHRSVSWYQQTPGQGLQFLFEYFSETQRNKGNFPGRFSGRQFSNSRSEMNVSTLELGDSALYLCASSPQGGGGTEAFFGQGTRLTVV.

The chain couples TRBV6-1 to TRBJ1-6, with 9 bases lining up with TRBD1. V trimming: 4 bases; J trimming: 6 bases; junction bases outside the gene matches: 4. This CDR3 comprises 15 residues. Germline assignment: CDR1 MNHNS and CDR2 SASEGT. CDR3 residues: CASSAGTGRNSPLHF. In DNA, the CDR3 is TGTGCCAGCAGTGCCGGGACAGGGCGTAATTCACCCCTCCACTTT.

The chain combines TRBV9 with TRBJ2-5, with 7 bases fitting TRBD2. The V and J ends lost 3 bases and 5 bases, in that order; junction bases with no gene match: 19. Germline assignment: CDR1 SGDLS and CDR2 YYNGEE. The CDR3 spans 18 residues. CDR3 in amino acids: CASSAAPSTSWSRETQYF. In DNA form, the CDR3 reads TGTGCCAGCAGCGCCGCCCCCTCGACTAGCTGGAGTCGGGAGACCCAGTACTTC.

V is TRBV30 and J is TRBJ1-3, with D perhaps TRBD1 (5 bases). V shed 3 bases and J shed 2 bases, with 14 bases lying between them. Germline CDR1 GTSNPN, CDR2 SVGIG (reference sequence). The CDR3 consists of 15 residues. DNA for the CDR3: TGTGCCTGGAGATCCTACGGGACGGCTGGAAACACCATATATTTT. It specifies CAWRSYGTAGNTIYF.

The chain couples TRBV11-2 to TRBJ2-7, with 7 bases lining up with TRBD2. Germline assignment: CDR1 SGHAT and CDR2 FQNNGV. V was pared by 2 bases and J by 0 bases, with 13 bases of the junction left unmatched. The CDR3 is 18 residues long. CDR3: CASSLIIGRPISSYEQYF. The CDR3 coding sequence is TGTGCCAGCAGCTTAATAATCGGGAGGCCTATAAGCTCCTACGAGCAGTACTTC.

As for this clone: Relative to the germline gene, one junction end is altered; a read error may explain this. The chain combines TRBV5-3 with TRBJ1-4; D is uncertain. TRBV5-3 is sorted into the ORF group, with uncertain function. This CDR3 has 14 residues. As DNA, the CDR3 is TGTGCCAGCAGCTCAATATACGGAGGCATGCCGCTGTTTTTT. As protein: CASSSIYGGMPLFF.

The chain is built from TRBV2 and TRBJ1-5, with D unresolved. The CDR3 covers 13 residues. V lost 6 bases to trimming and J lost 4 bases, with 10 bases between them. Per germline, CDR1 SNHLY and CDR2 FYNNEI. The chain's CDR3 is CASRSQANQPQHF. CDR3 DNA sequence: TGTGCCAGCAGAAGTCAGGCGAATCAGCCCCAGCATTTT.

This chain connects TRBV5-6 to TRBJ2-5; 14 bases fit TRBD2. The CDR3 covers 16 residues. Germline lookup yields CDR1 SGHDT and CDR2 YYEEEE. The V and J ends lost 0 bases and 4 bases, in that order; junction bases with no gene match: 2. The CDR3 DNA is TGTGCCAGCAGCTTGGGACTAGCGGGAGGGTCAGAGACCCAGTACTTC. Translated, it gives CASSLGLAGGSETQYF.

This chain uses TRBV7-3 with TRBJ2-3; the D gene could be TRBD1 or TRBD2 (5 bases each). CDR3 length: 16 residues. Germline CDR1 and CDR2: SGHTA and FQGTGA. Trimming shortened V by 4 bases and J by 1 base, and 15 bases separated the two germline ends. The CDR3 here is CASSSHSGHRTDTQYF. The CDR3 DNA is TGTGCCAGCAGCTCGCACTCGGGGCACCGCACAGATACGCAGTATTTT.

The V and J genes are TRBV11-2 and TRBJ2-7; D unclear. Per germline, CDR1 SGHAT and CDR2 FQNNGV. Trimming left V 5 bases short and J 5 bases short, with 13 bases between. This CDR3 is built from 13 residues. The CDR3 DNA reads TGTGCCAGCAGCCCCATCCGGCGCCACGAGCAGTACTTC. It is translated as CASSPIRRHEQYF.

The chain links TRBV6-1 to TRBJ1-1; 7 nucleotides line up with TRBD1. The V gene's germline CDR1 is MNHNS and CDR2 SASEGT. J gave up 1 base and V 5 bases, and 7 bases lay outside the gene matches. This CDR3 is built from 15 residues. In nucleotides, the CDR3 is TGTGCCAGCAGTTTTCGGGCAGGGGGGAACACTGAAGCTTTCTTT. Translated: CASSFRAGGNTEAFF.

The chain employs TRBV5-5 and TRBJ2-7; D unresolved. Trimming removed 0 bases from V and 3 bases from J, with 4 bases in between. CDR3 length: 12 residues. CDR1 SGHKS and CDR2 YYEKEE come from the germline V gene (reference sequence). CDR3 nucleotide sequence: TGTGCCAGCAGCTTGGGAATCTACGAGCAGTACTTC. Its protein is CASSLGIYEQYF.

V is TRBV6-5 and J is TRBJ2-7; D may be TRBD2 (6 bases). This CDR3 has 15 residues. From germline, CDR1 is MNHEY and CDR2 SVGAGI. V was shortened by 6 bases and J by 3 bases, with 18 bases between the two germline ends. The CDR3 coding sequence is TGTGCCAGCAGCCAGGTAGGGGAGGTAAGCTACGAGCAGTACTTC. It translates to CASSQVGEVSYEQYF.

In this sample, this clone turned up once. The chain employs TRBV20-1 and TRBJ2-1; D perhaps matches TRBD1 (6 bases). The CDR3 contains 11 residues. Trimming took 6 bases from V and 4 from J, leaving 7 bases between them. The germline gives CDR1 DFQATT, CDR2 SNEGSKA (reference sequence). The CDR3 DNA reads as TGCAGTGCAGACAGGTACAATGAGCAGTTCTTC. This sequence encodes CSADRYNEQFF.

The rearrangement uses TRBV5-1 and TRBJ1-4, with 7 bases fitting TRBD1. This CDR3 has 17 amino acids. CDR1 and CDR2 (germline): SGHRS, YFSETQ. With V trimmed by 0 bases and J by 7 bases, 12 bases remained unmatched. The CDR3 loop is CASSLVGSGTESEKLFF. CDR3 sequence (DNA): TGCGCCAGCAGCTTGGTCGGGTCCGGGACAGAGTCTGAAAAACTGTTTTTT.

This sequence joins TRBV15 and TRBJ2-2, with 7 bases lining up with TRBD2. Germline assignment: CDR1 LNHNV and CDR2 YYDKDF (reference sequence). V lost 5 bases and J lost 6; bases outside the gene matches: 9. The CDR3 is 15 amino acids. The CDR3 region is CATSRGGGDPGELFF. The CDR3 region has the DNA TGTGCCACCAGCCGCGGCGGGGGTGATCCCGGGGAGCTGTTTTTT.

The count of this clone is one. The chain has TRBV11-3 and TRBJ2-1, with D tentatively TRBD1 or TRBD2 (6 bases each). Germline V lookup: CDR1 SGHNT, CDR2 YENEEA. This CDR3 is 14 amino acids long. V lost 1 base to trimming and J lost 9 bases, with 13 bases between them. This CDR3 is CASSLGWRGVEQFF. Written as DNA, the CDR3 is TGTGCCAGCAGCTTAGGATGGAGGGGGGTTGAGCAGTTCTTC.

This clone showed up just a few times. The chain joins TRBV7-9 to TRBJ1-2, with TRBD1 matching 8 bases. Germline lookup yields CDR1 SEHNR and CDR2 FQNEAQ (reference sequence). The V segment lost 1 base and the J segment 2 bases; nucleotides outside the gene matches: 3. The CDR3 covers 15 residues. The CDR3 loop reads CASSLGDRRNYGYTF. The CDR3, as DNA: TGTGCCAGCAGCTTAGGGGACAGGAGGAACTATGGCTACACCTTC.

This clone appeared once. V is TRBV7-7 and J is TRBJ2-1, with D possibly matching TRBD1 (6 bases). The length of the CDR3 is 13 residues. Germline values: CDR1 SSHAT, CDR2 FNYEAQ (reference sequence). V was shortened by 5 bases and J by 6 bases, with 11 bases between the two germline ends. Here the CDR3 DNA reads TGTGCCAGCAGCGCTAGGGGGACCAATGAGCAGTTCTTC. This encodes CASSARGTNEQFF.

The CDR3 DNA follows: TGTGCCAGCAGCCCTGACAGGGGAATAAGCAATCAGCCCCAGCATTTT. Amino acid sequence: CASSPDRGISNQPQHF. V and J are TRBV5-5 and TRBJ1-5, with 8 bases lining up with TRBD1. V lost 4 bases and J lost 1; bases outside the gene matches: 7. This CDR3 spans 16 amino acids. Germline V lookup: CDR1 SGHKS, CDR2 YYEKEE (reference sequence).

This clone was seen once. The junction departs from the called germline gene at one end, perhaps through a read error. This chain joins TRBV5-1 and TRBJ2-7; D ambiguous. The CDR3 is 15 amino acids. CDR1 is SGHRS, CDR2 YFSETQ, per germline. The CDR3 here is CASSLVPPRSAEQYF. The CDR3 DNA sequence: TGTGCCAGCAGCTTGGTTCCCCCTAGAAGTGCCGAGCAGTACTTC.

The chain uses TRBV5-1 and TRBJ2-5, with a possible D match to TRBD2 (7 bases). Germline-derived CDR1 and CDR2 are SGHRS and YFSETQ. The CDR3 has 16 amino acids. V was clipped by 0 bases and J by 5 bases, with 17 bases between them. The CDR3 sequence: CASSLGMGGPVETQYF. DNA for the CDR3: TGCGCCAGCAGCTTGGGGATGGGGGGGCCGGTGGAGACCCAGTACTTC. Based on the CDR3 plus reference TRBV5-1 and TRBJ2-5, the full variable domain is KAGVTQTPRYLIKTRGQQVTLSCSPISGHRSVSWYQQTPGQGLQFLFEYFSETQRNKGNFPGRFSGRQFSNSRSEMNVSTLELGDSALYLCASSLGMGGPVETQYFGPGTRLLVL.

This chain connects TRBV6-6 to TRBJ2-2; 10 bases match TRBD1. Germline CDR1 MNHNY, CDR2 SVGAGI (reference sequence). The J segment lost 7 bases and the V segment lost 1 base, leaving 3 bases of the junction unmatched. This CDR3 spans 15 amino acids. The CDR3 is CASSYWTGGHGELFF. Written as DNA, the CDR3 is TGTGCCAGCAGTTACTGGACAGGGGGTCACGGGGAGCTGTTTTTT.